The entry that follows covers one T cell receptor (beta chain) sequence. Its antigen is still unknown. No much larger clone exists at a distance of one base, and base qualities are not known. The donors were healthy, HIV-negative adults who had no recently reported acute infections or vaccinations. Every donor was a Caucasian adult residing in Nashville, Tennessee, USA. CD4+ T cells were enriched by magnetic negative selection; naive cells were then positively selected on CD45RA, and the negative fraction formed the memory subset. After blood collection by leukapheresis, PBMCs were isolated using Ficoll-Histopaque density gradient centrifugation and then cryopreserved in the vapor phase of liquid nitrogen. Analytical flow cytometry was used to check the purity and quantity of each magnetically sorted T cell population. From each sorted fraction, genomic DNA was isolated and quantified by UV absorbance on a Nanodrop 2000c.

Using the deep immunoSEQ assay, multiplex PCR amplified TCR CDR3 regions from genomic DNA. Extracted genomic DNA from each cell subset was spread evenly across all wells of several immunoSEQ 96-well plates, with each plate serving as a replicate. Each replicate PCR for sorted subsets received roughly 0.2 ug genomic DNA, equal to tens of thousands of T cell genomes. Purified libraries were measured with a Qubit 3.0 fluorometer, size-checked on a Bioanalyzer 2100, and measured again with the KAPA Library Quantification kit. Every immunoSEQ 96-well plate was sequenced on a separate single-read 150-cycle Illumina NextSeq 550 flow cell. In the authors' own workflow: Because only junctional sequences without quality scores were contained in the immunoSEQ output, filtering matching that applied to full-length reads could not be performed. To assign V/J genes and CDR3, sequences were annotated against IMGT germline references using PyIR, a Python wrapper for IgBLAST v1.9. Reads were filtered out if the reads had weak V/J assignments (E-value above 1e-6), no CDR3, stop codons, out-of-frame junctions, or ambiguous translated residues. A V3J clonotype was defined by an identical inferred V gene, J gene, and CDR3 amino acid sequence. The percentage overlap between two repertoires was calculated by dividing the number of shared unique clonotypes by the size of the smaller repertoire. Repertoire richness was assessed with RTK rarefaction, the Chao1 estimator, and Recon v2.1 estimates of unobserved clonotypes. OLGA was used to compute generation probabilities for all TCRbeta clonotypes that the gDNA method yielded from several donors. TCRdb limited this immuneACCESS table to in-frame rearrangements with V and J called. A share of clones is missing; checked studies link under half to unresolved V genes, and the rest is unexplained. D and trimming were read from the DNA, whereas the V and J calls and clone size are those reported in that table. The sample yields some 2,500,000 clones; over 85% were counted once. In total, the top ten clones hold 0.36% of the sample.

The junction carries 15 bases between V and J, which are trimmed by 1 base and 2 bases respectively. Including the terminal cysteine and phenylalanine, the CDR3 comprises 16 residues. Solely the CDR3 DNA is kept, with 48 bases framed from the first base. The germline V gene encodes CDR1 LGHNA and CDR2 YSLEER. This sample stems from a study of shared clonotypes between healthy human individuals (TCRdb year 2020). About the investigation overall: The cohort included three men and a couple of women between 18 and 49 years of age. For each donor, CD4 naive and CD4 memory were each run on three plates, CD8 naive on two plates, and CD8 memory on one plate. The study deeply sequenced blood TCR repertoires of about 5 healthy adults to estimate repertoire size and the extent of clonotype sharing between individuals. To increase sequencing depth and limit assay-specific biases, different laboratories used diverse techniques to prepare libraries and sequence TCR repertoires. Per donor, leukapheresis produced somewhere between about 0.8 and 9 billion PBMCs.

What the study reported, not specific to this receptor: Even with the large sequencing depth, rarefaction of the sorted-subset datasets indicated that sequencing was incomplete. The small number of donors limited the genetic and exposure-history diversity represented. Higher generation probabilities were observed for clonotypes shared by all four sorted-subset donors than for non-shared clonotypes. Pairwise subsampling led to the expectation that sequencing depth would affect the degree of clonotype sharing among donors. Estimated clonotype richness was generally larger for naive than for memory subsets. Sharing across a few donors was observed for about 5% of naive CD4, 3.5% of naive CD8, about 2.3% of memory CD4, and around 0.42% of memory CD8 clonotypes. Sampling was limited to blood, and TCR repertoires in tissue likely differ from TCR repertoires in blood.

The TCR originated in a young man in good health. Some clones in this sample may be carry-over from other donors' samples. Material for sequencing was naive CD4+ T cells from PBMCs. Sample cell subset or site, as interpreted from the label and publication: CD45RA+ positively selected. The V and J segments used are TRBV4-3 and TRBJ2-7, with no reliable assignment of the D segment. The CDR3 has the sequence CASSQALGVPPYEQYF. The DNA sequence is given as TGCGCCAGCAGCCAAGCCCTTGGGGTCCCGCCCTACGAGCAGTACTTC.